The next 2 T cell receptor beta chains were all read from a single sample in a study of OX40 agonist ivuxolimab in advanced cancers. Clones were sequenced by immunoSEQ multiplex PCR, and TCRdb holds only the in-frame ones, with some missing. The sample records some 73,000 clones, 85% to 90% being singletons. Sample: CD4+ or CD8+ T cells sorted from blood, taken in a trial of the OX40 agonist ivuxolimab. All receptors come from an adult with an advanced solid tumor such as melanoma, head and neck, liver or kidney cancer.

This clone was recorded once. The V call is TRBV6-1, the J call TRBJ2-2; TRBD2 is a possible D gene (5 bases). CDR1 and CDR2 (germline): MNHNS, SASEGT. The V end lost 3 bases, the J end lost 0 bases, and 11 bases lay between the germline ends. This CDR3 contains 16 residues. CDR3: CASSEEERTNTGELFF. DNA of the CDR3: TGTGCCAGCAGTGAGGAGGAACGGACGAACACCGGGGAGCTGTTTTTT.

The rearrangement joins TRBV2 to TRBJ2-5, with 10 bases aligning to TRBD2. V dropped 7 bases and J dropped 3; count of bases not matched to a gene: 11. The germline gives CDR1 SNHLY, CDR2 FYNNEI. The CDR3 runs 16 residues. This CDR3 is CASTDGLAGVKETQYF. The CDR3 region has the DNA TGTGCCAGCACCGACGGGCTAGCGGGGGTTAAAGAGACCCAGTACTTC.